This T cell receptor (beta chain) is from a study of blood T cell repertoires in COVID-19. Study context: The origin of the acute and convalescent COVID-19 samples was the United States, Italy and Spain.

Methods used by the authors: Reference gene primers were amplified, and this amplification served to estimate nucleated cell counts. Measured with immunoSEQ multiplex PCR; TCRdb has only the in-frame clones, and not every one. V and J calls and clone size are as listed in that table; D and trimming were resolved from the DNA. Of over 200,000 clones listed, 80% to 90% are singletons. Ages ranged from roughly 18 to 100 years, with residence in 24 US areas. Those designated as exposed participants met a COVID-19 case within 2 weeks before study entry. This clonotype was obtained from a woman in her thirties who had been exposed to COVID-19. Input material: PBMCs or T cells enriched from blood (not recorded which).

For the CDR3, the DNA is TGTGCCAGCAGCGGTGGACGGGGCCAAGAGACCCAGTACTTC. It translates to CASSGGRGQETQYF. The chain joins TRBV9 to TRBJ2-5; possibly TRBD2 for D (5 bases). From germline, CDR1 is SGDLS and CDR2 YYNGEE. The CDR3 is 14 amino acids. Trimming stripped 3 bases from V and 1 base from J, with 10 bases between.